These 17 T cell receptor beta chains originate from one sample sequenced in a study of PD-1 blockade in classical Hodgkin lymphoma. Each patient relapsed following autologous stem cell transplantation, and prior brentuximab vedotin exposure differed. Clones were sequenced by immunoSEQ multiplex PCR, and TCRdb holds only the in-frame ones, with some missing. The sample consists of around 27,000 clones, roughly 82% of them appearing once. The sequencing used peripheral blood mononuclear cells (PBMCs), collected before the second cycle of nivolumab. These receptors were obtained from a human donor with classical Hodgkin lymphoma.

This sequence joins TRBV5-6 and TRBJ1-1; D call uncertain. The CDR3 length is 13 residues. Trimming left V 2 bases short and J 5 bases short, with 10 bases between. Germline V gene lookup returns CDR1 SGHDT and CDR2 YYEEEE. This CDR3 reads CASSLGPGTEAFF. In DNA, the CDR3 is TGTGCCAGCAGCTTAGGGCCTGGGACTGAAGCTTTCTTT.

This clone was recorded once. V is TRBV4-2 and J is TRBJ1-6; 9 nucleotides match TRBD1. The trim removed 1 base at V and 8 bases at J, leaving 3 bases unmatched. The CDR3 consists of 15 residues. Germline V CDR1 and CDR2: LGHNA, YNFKEQ. CDR3 in DNA: TGTGCCAGCAGCCAAGCAGGACAGGGGTATTCACCCCTCCACTTT. Its translation: CASSQAGQGYSPLHF.

The chain employs TRBV6-5 and TRBJ2-5; weak D call: TRBD2 (7 bases). The CDR3 consists of 16 residues. Deletions cut 2 bases from V and 4 bases from J, with 17 bases between. The germline gives CDR1 MNHEY, CDR2 SVGAGI. CDR3 residues: CASSYPGGQGTETQYF. In DNA, the CDR3 is TGTGCCAGCAGTTACCCGGGGGGCCAAGGGACAGAGACCCAGTACTTC.

This rearrangement joins TRBV28 to TRBJ1-5; maybe TRBD1 (5 bases). The V gene's germline CDR1 is MDHEN and CDR2 SYDVKM. This CDR3 contains 15 residues. Trimming took 5 bases from V and 1 from J, leaving 12 bases between them. CDR3 DNA sequence: TGTGCCAGCAGTACACGGCGACAGAGCAATCAGCCCCAGCATTTT. It translates to CASSTRRQSNQPQHF.

V is TRBV6-6 and J is TRBJ2-1; D might be TRBD1 (6 bases). Trimming took off 6 bases at V and 2 bases at J, with 17 bases between the two ends. CDR1 is MNHNY and CDR2 is SVGAGI in the germline V gene (reference sequence). The CDR3 contains 16 residues. Here the CDR3 DNA reads TGTGCCAGCAGGGACAGTAGGCTGACCGCCTACAATGAGCAGTTCTTC. Amino acid sequence: CASRDSRLTAYNEQFF.

This rearrangement joins TRBV19 to TRBJ2-7; 8 bases fit TRBD2. The CDR3 has 14 residues. Germline CDR1 reads LNHDA; CDR2 reads SQIVND (reference sequence). Trimming took 6 bases from V and 2 from J; bases not matched to a gene: 6. CDR3 in amino acids: CASRPIAGTYEQYF. For the CDR3, the DNA is TGTGCCAGTAGACCTATAGCGGGAACCTACGAGCAGTACTTC.

This clone came up a few times. J is TRBJ2-1 and V is TRBV7-8; TRBD2 agrees at 7 bases. V dropped 1 base and J dropped 9; count of bases not matched to a gene: 6. CDR3 size: 14 residues. Germline CDR1 and CDR2: SGHVS and FQNEAQ. Here the CDR3 DNA reads TGTGCCAGCAGCTTAGTCGGGGGGAAAATTGAGCAGTTCTTC. The encoded protein is CASSLVGGKIEQFF.

V gene TRBV4-1 combines with J gene TRBJ2-1; D is uncertain. Deletions cut 1 base from V and 8 bases from J, with 6 bases between. Germline CDR1 MGHRA, CDR2 YSYEKL. The CDR3 contains 12 residues. The DNA for the CDR3 is TGCGCCAGCAGCCAAGTTGCAGATGAGCAGTTCTTC. It is translated as CASSQVADEQFF.

The CDR3 sequence: CASSPQGRLGNTIYF. The CDR3 bases are TGTGCCAGCAGTCCACAGGGTCGTCTCGGAAACACCATATATTTT. V gene TRBV6-5 combines with J gene TRBJ1-3, with a weak D call TRBD1 (6 bases). Trimming cost V 5 bases and J 4 bases, with 15 bases left between them. Germline V gene data show CDR1 as MNHEY and CDR2 as SVGAGI. This CDR3 contains 15 residues.

The genes are TRBV7-3 and TRBJ2-3; 8 positions agree with TRBD2. The germline CDR1 and CDR2 sequences are SGHTA and FQGTGA. The CDR3 runs 16 residues. Germline trimming cut 2 bases from V and 2 bases from J; bases unmatched to any gene: 6. The CDR3 loop is CASSLAPAGATDTQYF. The DNA of the CDR3 is TGTGCCAGCAGCTTAGCCCCAGCGGGGGCCACAGATACGCAGTATTTT.

This clone was recorded once. The V gene is TRBV5-1, the J gene TRBJ2-1, with TRBD2 identical over 13 bases. The V gene end was trimmed by 0 bases and the J gene end by 11 bases; junction bases not matched to a gene: 2. Germline-derived CDR1 and CDR2 are SGHRS and YFSETQ. The CDR3 loop spans 14 amino acids. CDR3 in DNA: TGCGCCAGCAGCTTGGGACTAGCGGGGGGCAAGCAGTTCTTC. Its protein product is CASSLGLAGGKQFF.

The gene calls are TRBV19 and TRBJ2-1, with no clear D. Germline V gene sequence: CDR1 LNHDA, CDR2 SQIVND (reference sequence). This CDR3 is built from 12 residues. Trimming took off 9 bases at V and 5 bases at J, with 11 bases between the two ends. CDR3 residues: CASEGWDNEQFF. CDR3 in DNA: TGTGCCAGCGAAGGGTGGGACAATGAGCAGTTCTTC.

This clone appeared a single time. The chain recombines TRBV7-9 with TRBJ1-4; D remains unclear. The germline V gene has CDR1 SEHNR and CDR2 FQNEAQ (reference sequence). Trimming left V 4 bases short and J 4 bases short, with 7 bases between. The CDR3 loop spans 13 amino acids. This CDR3 reads CASSSRFNEKLFF. The CDR3 nucleotides are TGTGCCAGCAGCTCCAGGTTTAATGAAAAACTGTTTTTT.

This clone is categorized as medium-sized (0.01 to 0.1%). The chain uses TRBV6-4 and TRBJ2-3; D might be TRBD1 or TRBD2, each matching 5 bases. From germline, CDR1 is MRHNA and CDR2 SNTAGT. V lost 3 bases, J lost 1 base, and 11 bases lay in between. The CDR3 is 15 residues long. DNA for the CDR3: TGTGCCAGCAGTGAGGGACCACAAGGCACAGATACGCAGTATTTT. It specifies CASSEGPQGTDTQYF.

V and J are TRBV5-6 and TRBJ1-2, with TRBD1 matching over 7 bases. V shed 4 bases, J shed 4 bases, and the junction held 13 bases outside the gene matches. CDR3 length equals 16 residues. The germline V gene has CDR1 SGHDT and CDR2 YYEEEE. The chain's CDR3 is CASSNRGITTFYGYTF. The CDR3 region has the DNA TGTGCCAGCAGCAACAGGGGAATAACGACCTTCTATGGCTACACCTTC.

The chain uses TRBV4-1 and TRBJ1-5; 7 bases fit TRBD1. This CDR3 has 15 residues. Per the germline V gene, CDR1 is MGHRA and CDR2 is YSYEKL. V lost 4 bases to trimming and J lost 5 bases; unmatched junction nucleotides: 8. The CDR3 sequence: CASSLSGGTHQPQHF. The DNA of the CDR3 is TGCGCCAGCAGCCTCTCAGGGGGGACCCATCAGCCCCAGCATTTT.

This chain links TRBV6-4 with TRBJ1-1; D gene unclear. V was trimmed by 4 bases and J by 1 base, leaving 13 bases between them. Germline V CDR1 and CDR2: MRHNA, SNTAGT. CDR3 size: 15 residues. Written as DNA, the CDR3 is TGTGCCAGCAGTGGCCTCCCCCCGGGGAACACTGAAGCTTTCTTT. Translating it yields CASSGLPPGNTEAFF.